Listed below are T cell receptor beta chains from one sample, sequenced in a study of shared clonotypes between healthy human individuals. Sequenced by immunoSEQ multiplex PCR; TCRdb stores in-frame clones only, minus some. This sample carries around 640,000 clones, 90% to 97% of them seen once, and the ten largest clones take roughly 0.1%. Source material: naive CD8+ T cells sorted from blood. The receptors come from a woman aged 30 to 39 in good health. Each CDR3 is given with its conserved first and last residue. Each record gives: J gene, D gene, V gene, CDR3 length, clone size, CDR3 DNA, CDR3 protein. The D gene is left open where the match is weak. Some rows have no size entry. The others give once, few or many, or a class for an expanded clone.

J: TRBJ2-7
D: -
V: TRBV27
length: 13
size: -
DNA: TGTGCCAGCAGTCTCAGCGTGACCTACGAGCAGTACTTC
CDR3: CASSLSVTYEQYF

J: TRBJ2-2
D: -
V: TRBV6-6
length: 14
size: -
DNA: TGTGCCAGCAGAAACCGGGACATCCGAGGGGAGCTGTTTTTT
CDR3: CASRNRDIRGELFF

J: TRBJ1-1
D: -
V: TRBV5-1
length: 14
size: -
DNA: TGCGCCAGCAGCATTCCCGCGGGAAACACTGAAGCTTTCTTT
CDR3: CASSIPAGNTEAFF

J: TRBJ2-2
D: -
V: TRBV7-9
length: 15
size: -
DNA: TGTGCCAGCAGCTTTGGGGACACCAACACCGGGGAGCTGTTTTTT
CDR3: CASSFGDTNTGELFF

J: TRBJ2-7
D: TRBD2
V: TRBV27
length: 13
size: -
DNA: TGTGCCCGTTCCGGGACTAGCGGCTACGAGCAGTACTTC
CDR3: CARSGTSGYEQYF

J: TRBJ2-7
D: TRBD1
V: TRBV9
length: 17
size: -
DNA: TGTGCCAGCAGCCCGAGGGACCTGACAGGGATTGGCTACGAGCAGTACTTC
CDR3: CASSPRDLTGIGYEQYF

J: TRBJ2-1
D: -
V: TRBV9
length: 13
size: -
DNA: TGTGCCAGCAGCCTCAGATCCTACAATGAGCAGTTCTTC
CDR3: CASSLRSYNEQFF

J: TRBJ2-5
D: -
V: TRBV5-7
length: 12
size: -
DNA: TGTGCCAGCAGCTTGCTGCAAGAGACCCAGTACTTC
CDR3: CASSLLQETQYF

J: TRBJ1-4
D: -
V: TRBV5-6
length: 14
size: -
DNA: TGTGCCAGCAGCTTGGAGGGTCCTAATGAAAAACTGTTTTTT
CDR3: CASSLEGPNEKLFF

J: TRBJ2-7
D: TRBD2
V: TRBV5-8
length: 15
size: -
DNA: TGTGCCAGCAGCTCGCTGATAGCGGGAGGGCCCTCGCAGTACTTC
CDR3: CASSSLIAGGPSQYF

J: TRBJ1-6
D: TRBD1
V: TRBV5-1
length: 15
size: -
DNA: TGCGCCAGCAGCCGCGGACAGGGGGGAAATTCACCCCTCCACTTT
CDR3: CASSRGQGGNSPLHF

J: TRBJ2-1
D: TRBD1
V: TRBV7-7
length: 15
size: once
DNA: TGTGCCAGCAGCCCAGGGACAGGGGATTACAATGAGCAGTTCTTC
CDR3: CASSPGTGDYNEQFF

J: TRBJ1-2
D: TRBD1
V: TRBV5-1
length: 16
size: -
DNA: TGCGCCAGCAGCTTGGATACGACAGGGAAGGACTATGGCTACACCTTC
CDR3: CASSLDTTGKDYGYTF

J: TRBJ2-6
D: -
V: TRBV5-1
length: 15
size: -
DNA: TGCGCCAGCAGGGGGGCTCACTCTGGGGCCAACGTCCTGACTTTC
CDR3: CASRGAHSGANVLTF

J: TRBJ2-3
D: TRBD2
V: TRBV4-2
length: 18
size: -
DNA: TGTGCCAGCAGCCAAGAAAAGGGTGCCAGCGGGAGTGCAGATACGCAGTATTTT
CDR3: CASSQEKGASGSADTQYF